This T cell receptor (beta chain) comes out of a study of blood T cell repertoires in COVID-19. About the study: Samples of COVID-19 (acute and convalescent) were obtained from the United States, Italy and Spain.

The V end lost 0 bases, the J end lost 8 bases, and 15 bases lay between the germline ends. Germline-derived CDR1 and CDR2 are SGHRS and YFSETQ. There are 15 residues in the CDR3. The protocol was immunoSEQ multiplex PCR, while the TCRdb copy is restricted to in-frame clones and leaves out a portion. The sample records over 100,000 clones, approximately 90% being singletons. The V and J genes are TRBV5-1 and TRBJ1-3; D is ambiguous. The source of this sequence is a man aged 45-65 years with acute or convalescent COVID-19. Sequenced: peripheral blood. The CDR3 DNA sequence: TGCGCCAGCAGCTTGGGGCAGCAGATAGCGGACACCATATATTTT. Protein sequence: CASSLGQQIADTIYF.